One and the same sample provided the 32 T cell receptor beta chains below, sequenced in a study of T cells in Graves' hyperthyroidism and ophthalmopathy. From RNA transcripts, TCR beta CDR3 regions were amplified. The TCR CDR3 first-round RT-PCR relied on the HTBI primer set. MiXCR, applied by TCRdb to the multiplex PCR reads, yields one record per CDR3 protein. The sample lists about 600,000 distinct CDR3 sequences; more than 12% were seen once. The sequenced sample was blood. Source of these receptors: a woman aged 45-60 years with Graves' ophthalmopathy.

This clonotype was observed at least ten times. V usage is TRBV10-3 and J usage is TRBJ2-1; tentatively, D is TRBD2 (5 bases). Germline lookup yields CDR1 ENHRY and CDR2 SYGVKD. V dropped 6 bases and J dropped 6 bases, with 12 bases sitting between them. The CDR3 loop spans 13 amino acids. The CDR3 nucleotides are TGTGCCATCAGCGAGGGTAGGGTCAATGAGCAGTTCTTC. It encodes CAISEGRVNEQFF.

This clonotype was picked up a small number of times. The chain carries TRBV20-1 and TRBJ1-1; 7 bases align to TRBD1. V gave up 4 bases and J gave up 4 bases; unmatched junction bases: 12. Germline-derived CDR1 and CDR2 are DFQATT and SNEGSKA (reference sequence). This CDR3 spans 15 amino acids. The CDR3 reads CSAIKSGTVTTEAFF. The CDR3 DNA follows: TGCAGTGCTATCAAATCCGGGACAGTGACCACTGAAGCTTTCTTT.

This clonotype was seen at least ten times. The rearrangement joins TRBV28 to TRBJ2-7, with D uncertain. V was clipped by 3 bases and J by 6 bases, with 21 bases between them. CDR3 length: 16 amino acids. Germline values: CDR1 MDHEN, CDR2 SYDVKM. Here the CDR3 DNA reads TGTGCCAGCAGTTTTGGCTCCGGTACACCCCACCTCGAGCAGTACTTC. This encodes CASSFGSGTPHLEQYF.

The chain uses TRBV7-3 and TRBJ1-1, with 9 bases matching TRBD1. V shed 4 bases and J 1 base; nucleotides not matched to a gene: 10. The CDR3 consists of 17 residues. Germline-derived CDR1 and CDR2 are SGHTA and FQGTGA. Written as DNA, the CDR3 is TGTGCCAGCAGCTCGAGACAGGGGGAGCTGAGGAACACTGAAGCTTTCTTT. Its translation is CASSSRQGELRNTEAFF.

The chain couples TRBV10-3 to TRBJ2-3; TRBD2 is a possible D gene (7 bases). The germline V gene has CDR1 ENHRY and CDR2 SYGVKD. The CDR3 covers 15 residues. V was clipped by 4 bases and J by 6 bases, with 17 bases between them. The CDR3 DNA reads TGTGCCATCAGTGGAGGGGGGGCGGGAGCGGATACGCAGTATTTT. As protein: CAISGGGAGADTQYF.

There are many counts of this clonotype. This chain connects TRBV28 to TRBJ2-6; D tentatively fits TRBD1 or TRBD2 (5 bases each). Trimming took off 5 bases at V and 1 base at J, with 21 bases between the two ends. CDR1 is MDHEN and CDR2 is SYDVKM in the germline V gene. The CDR3 is 19 residues long. This CDR3 is CASSNRDGTNFSGANVLTF. The DNA for the CDR3 is TGTGCCAGCAGTAACCGGGACGGGACCAATTTTTCTGGGGCCAACGTCCTGACTTTC.

This rearrangement joins TRBV20-1 to TRBJ2-5; tentative D call: TRBD2 (5 bases). This CDR3 region has 14 residues. V was trimmed by 3 bases and J by 5 bases, leaving 16 bases between them. Germline V gene lookup returns CDR1 DFQATT and CDR2 SNEGSKA (reference sequence). The CDR3 sequence is CSARSDRTGETQYF. DNA of the CDR3: TGCAGTGCTAGGTCAGACCGGACTGGGGAGACCCAGTACTTC.

This clonotype was recorded at least ten times. The chain couples TRBV2 to TRBJ2-1; maybe TRBD2 (5 bases). Trimming left V 7 bases short and J 4 bases short, with 17 bases between. This CDR3 contains 15 residues. The germline V gene encodes CDR1 SNHLY and CDR2 FYNNEI. The CDR3 DNA sequence: TGTGCCAGCAAGGTCGGTGGGAGTGGATACAATGAGCAGTTCTTC. Translation gives CASKVGGSGYNEQFF.

This clonotype was observed many times. This chain joins TRBV29-1 and TRBJ2-2; weak D call: TRBD1 (6 bases). Trimming removed 7 bases at V and 4 bases at J, with 13 bases between. This CDR3 contains 13 residues. Germline loops: CDR1 SQVTM, CDR2 ANQGSEA. The CDR3 bases are TGCAGCGCTGGGGTAGGGGGCACCGGGGAGCTGTTTTTT. The encoded protein is CSAGVGGTGELFF.

At least ten counts were recorded for this clonotype. The chain links TRBV11-1 to TRBJ1-1, with 9 nucleotides matching TRBD1. Germline values: CDR1 SGHAT, CDR2 FQDESV (reference sequence). Trimming took 1 base from V and 1 from J; bases not matched to a gene: 7. The CDR3 consists of 17 residues. CDR3 region: CASSLEGTGNRNTEAFF. The DNA of the CDR3 is TGTGCCAGCAGCTTAGAAGGGACAGGGAACAGGAACACTGAAGCTTTCTTT.

This chain links TRBV5-6 with TRBJ2-3; D ambiguous. This CDR3 spans 15 amino acids. From germline, CDR1 is SGHDT and CDR2 YYEEEE. Trimming took 0 bases from V and 5 from J, leaving 13 bases between them. The CDR3 bases are TGTGCCAGCAGCTTGGACAGAGAAGGTATAGATACGCAGTATTTT. Protein sequence: CASSLDREGIDTQYF.

This clonotype was seen ten or more times. The chain links TRBV11-3 to TRBJ2-1; no clear D gene. Trimming took 5 bases from V and 4 from J, leaving 9 bases between them. The CDR3 is made up of 13 amino acids. The V gene's germline CDR1 is SGHNT and CDR2 YENEEA. The CDR3 here is CASSLRPYNEQFF. In DNA, the CDR3 is TGTGCCAGCAGCCTTAGACCGTACAATGAGCAGTTCTTC.

In its sample, this clonotype was seen a few times. This chain links TRBV6-1 with TRBJ2-1, with D maybe TRBD1 (6 bases). V lost 5 bases, J lost 5 bases, and 13 bases lay in between. The CDR3 consists of 14 residues. Germline assignment: CDR1 MNHNS and CDR2 SASEGT. CDR3 loop: CASSHQDRNNEQFF. CDR3 nucleotides: TGTGCCAGCAGTCACCAGGACAGAAACAATGAGCAGTTCTTC.

In its sample, this clonotype was seen a few times. A much larger clone is a single base away; this may be a read error. The J gene is TRBJ2-7, the V gene TRBV28; D may be TRBD2 (5 bases). Germline assignment: CDR1 MDHEN and CDR2 SYDVKM. The CDR3 has 15 amino acids. Here the CDR3 DNA reads TGTGCCAGCAGCCATCTAGCTCAACGGAACTACGAGCGGTACTTC. Translation: CASSHLAQRNYERYF.

This clonotype was observed many times. This rearrangement joins TRBV7-9 to TRBJ2-1, with TRBD2 identical over 7 bases. CDR1 is SEHNR and CDR2 is FQNEAQ in the germline V gene (reference sequence). The CDR3 runs to 16 residues. Trimming cost V 1 base and J 3 bases; bases outside gene matches: 6. CDR3 coding DNA: TGTGCCAGCAGCTTAGTCGCTAGCGGATTCTACAATGAGCAGTTCTTC. This codes for CASSLVASGFYNEQFF.

This clonotype has at least ten counts. The chain is built from TRBV28 and TRBJ2-7; D possibly corresponds to TRBD2 (6 bases). The CDR3 runs 13 residues. CDR1 and CDR2 from the germline V gene are MDHEN and SYDVKM. With 6 bases removed from V and 7 bases from J, the gap between germline ends came to 16 bases. CDR3 DNA sequence: TGTGCCAGCAGGCCTCCGGGGGTCGAGGAGCAGTACTTC. It codes for CASRPPGVEEQYF.

The gene calls are TRBV6-1 and TRBJ2-1; D not resolved. The CDR3 is 14 amino acids. V was trimmed by 8 bases and J by 3 bases, leaving 14 bases between them. Germline CDR1 is MNHNS and CDR2 is SASEGT. The CDR3 DNA sequence: TGTGCCAGCCACCCATTAGAGCTCTACAATGAGCAGTTCTTC. This translates into CASHPLELYNEQFF.

This clonotype was picked up a small number of times. The chain has TRBV20-1 and TRBJ2-1; perhaps TRBD2 as D (5 bases). The CDR3 runs 13 residues. In germline, CDR1 is DFQATT, CDR2 SNEGSKA (reference sequence). V was cut by 0 bases and J by 7 bases, with 10 bases left in between. In nucleotides, the CDR3 is TGCAGTGCTAGAGATATAGCGAGTAATGAGCAGTTCTTC. It codes for CSARDIASNEQFF.

Details on this clonotype: The junction shows a germline mismatch at one end, possibly a read error. CDR3 coding DNA: TGTGCCCGCAGTGGGACAGGGCCTAGCACAGATACGCAGTATTTT. Translation gives CARSGTGPSTDTQYF. The V call is TRBV6-1, the J call TRBJ2-3; TRBD1 matches 9 bases. CDR3 length: 15 amino acids. CDR1 is MNHNS, CDR2 SASEGT, per germline.

This clonotype was seen only a few times. This chain uses TRBV27 with TRBJ2-7; D uncertain. Trimming took 2 bases from V and 12 from J, leaving 20 bases between them. The CDR3 consists of 14 residues. Germline V gives CDR1 MNHEY, CDR2 SMNVEV (reference sequence). The CDR3 nucleotides are TGTGCCAGCAGTTTAACTACGGTTCCCCTTACTTTGTACTTC. It specifies CASSLTTVPLTLYF.

Note on this clonotype: This clone may be a read error of a much larger clone one base away. The rearrangement links TRBV28 to TRBJ2-1; D call uncertain. This CDR3 has 11 residues. Germline V gene data show CDR1 as MDHEN and CDR2 as SYDVKM. Trimming left V 8 bases short and J 7 bases short, with 9 bases between. CDR3 bases: TGTGCCAGCCGTTATGAGAATGAGCAGTTCTTC. Amino acids: CASRYENEQFF.

The rearrangement joins TRBV7-9 to TRBJ2-1, with a tentative D call TRBD1 (5 bases). There are 13 residues in the CDR3. Germline-derived CDR1 and CDR2 are SEHNR and FQNEAQ (reference sequence). Trimming left V 5 bases short and J 8 bases short, with 13 bases between. This CDR3 reads CASSKGKVDEQFF. CDR3 coding DNA: TGTGCCAGCAGCAAGGGGAAGGTAGATGAGCAGTTCTTC.

In its sample, this clonotype was seen a few times. The V gene is TRBV2, the J gene TRBJ2-4, with D perhaps given as TRBD1 or TRBD2 (5 bases each). Trimming shortened V by 0 bases and J by 8 bases, and 14 bases separated the two germline ends. The CDR3 extends over 15 amino acids. Per the germline V gene, CDR1 is SNHLY and CDR2 is FYNNEI. This CDR3 is CASSEAGRGRHIQYF. The CDR3 nucleotides are TGTGCCAGCAGTGAAGCGGGCCGGGGACGGCACATTCAGTACTTC.

The chain uses TRBV2 and TRBJ2-7; 11 nucleotides align to TRBD2. The germline CDR1 and CDR2 sequences are SNHLY and FYNNEI. The CDR3 extends over 16 amino acids. Losses at the gene ends were 3 bases for V and 0 bases for J; bases not matched to a gene: 4. The CDR3 spells CASSDSGRANSYEQYF. In DNA, the CDR3 is TGTGCCAGCAGTGATAGCGGGAGGGCGAACTCCTACGAGCAGTACTTC.

The table lists this clonotype with a few counts. The CDR3, as DNA: TGTGCCAGCAGTTTATTGCCGACAGGGAACGAGCAGTACTTC. It yields the protein CASSLLPTGNEQYF. This sequence joins TRBV27 and TRBJ2-7; 7 nucleotides match TRBD1. The CDR3 has 14 amino acids. The V and J ends lost 1 base and 5 bases, in that order; junction bases with no gene match: 5. Germline loops: CDR1 MNHEY, CDR2 SMNVEV (reference sequence).

This clonotype was seen many times. The CDR3 loop is CASSLEGLGLVHEQYF. CDR3 DNA: TGTGCCAGCAGCTTAGAAGGTCTGGGACTAGTACACGAGCAGTACTTC. The chain joins TRBV7-2 to TRBJ2-7; TRBD2 matches 8 bases. CDR3 length: 16 residues. V dropped 1 base and J dropped 5; count of bases not matched to a gene: 10. Germline values: CDR1 SGHTA, CDR2 FQGNSA. Filled out from reference TRBV7-2 and TRBJ2-7, the complete variable domain reads GAGVSQSPSNKVTEKGKDVELRCDPISGHTALYWYRQSLGQGLEFLIYFQGNSAPDKSGLPSDRFSAERTGGSVSTLTIQRTQQEDSAVYLCASSLEGLGLVHEQYFGPGTRLTVT.

This clonotype was observed many times. J is TRBJ2-3 and V is TRBV7-3, with 9 bases aligning to TRBD2. The CDR3 has 16 amino acids. V shed 5 bases and J 1 base; nucleotides not matched to a gene: 7. Germline CDR1 SGHTA, CDR2 FQGTGA. CDR3 nucleotides: TGTGCCAGCAGCCCTACCCTAGCGGGACGCACAGATACGCAGTATTTT. Translating gives CASSPTLAGRTDTQYF.

Many counts were recorded for this clonotype. This chain links TRBV7-8 with TRBJ2-3; 9 nucleotides line up with TRBD2. V lost 5 bases and J lost 1; bases outside the gene matches: 7. The V gene's germline CDR1 is SGHVS and CDR2 FQNEAQ. This CDR3 has 16 amino acids. CDR3 sequence (DNA): TGTGCCAGCAGCCAATTGACTAGCGGACGCACAGATACGCAGTATTTT. Encoded protein: CASSQLTSGRTDTQYF. The complete variable domain, with remaining parts taken from reference TRBV7-8 and TRBJ2-3, reads GAGVSQSPRYKVAKRGQDVALRCDPISGHVSLFWYQQALGQGPEFLTYFQNEAQLDKSGLPSDRFFAERPEGSVSTLKIQRTQQEDSAVYLCASSQLTSGRTDTQYFGPGTRLTVL.

This sequence joins TRBV19 and TRBJ1-1; D is uncertain. The CDR3 contains 13 residues. With 7 bases removed from V and 0 bases from J, the gap between germline ends came to 9 bases. CDR1 LNHDA and CDR2 SQIVND come from the germline V gene (reference sequence). CDR3 region: CASKGVMNTEAFF. The CDR3 nucleotides read TGTGCCAGTAAAGGAGTCATGAACACTGAAGCTTTCTTT.

This clonotype was seen at least ten times. This sequence joins TRBV29-1 and TRBJ2-7; D might be TRBD1 (5 bases). V shed 5 bases and J shed 3 bases, with 14 bases lying between them. The germline CDR1 and CDR2 sequences are SQVTM and ANQGSEA. The CDR3 length is 13 residues. In DNA form, the CDR3 reads TGCAGCGTTACGCAGGGCGCTAACTACGAGCAGTACTTC. It encodes CSVTQGANYEQYF.

This clonotype was recorded a few times. The V call is TRBV2, the J call TRBJ2-6; D gene uncertain. Germline assignment: CDR1 SNHLY and CDR2 FYNNEI. With 3 bases removed from V and 2 bases from J, the gap between germline ends came to 8 bases. CDR3 size: 15 residues. The CDR3 DNA reads TGTGCCAGCAGTGAGGAGCAGACTGGGGCCAACGTCCTGACTTTC. Amino acids: CASSEEQTGANVLTF.

The chain joins TRBV10-3 to TRBJ2-3; D possibly corresponds to TRBD2 (6 bases). The CDR3 consists of 19 residues. The ends were cut back, 2 bases at V and 0 bases at J, with 21 bases in the middle. Germline-derived CDR1 and CDR2 are ENHRY and SYGVKD. CDR3 residues: CAISERILSSGASTDTQYF. DNA for the CDR3: TGTGCCATCAGTGAGAGGATTTTGAGTAGCGGAGCTAGCACAGATACGCAGTATTTT.